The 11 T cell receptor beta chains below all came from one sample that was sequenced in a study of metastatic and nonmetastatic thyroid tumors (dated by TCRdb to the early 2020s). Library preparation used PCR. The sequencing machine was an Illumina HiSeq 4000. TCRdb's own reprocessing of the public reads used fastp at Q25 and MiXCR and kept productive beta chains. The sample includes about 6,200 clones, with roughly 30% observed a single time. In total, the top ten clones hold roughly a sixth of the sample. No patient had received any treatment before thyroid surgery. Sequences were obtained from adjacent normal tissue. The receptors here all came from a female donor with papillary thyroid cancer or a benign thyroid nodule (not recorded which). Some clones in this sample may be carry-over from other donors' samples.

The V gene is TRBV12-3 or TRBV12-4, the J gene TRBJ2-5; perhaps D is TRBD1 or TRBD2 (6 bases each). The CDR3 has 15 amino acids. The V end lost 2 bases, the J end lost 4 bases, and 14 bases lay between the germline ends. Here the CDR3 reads CASSLNWGAAETQYF. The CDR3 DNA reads TGTGCCAGCAGTTTAAACTGGGGGGCTGCAGAGACCCAGTACTTC.

The CDR3: CASSLYTGAEAFF. The CDR3 bases are TGTGCCAGCAGTTTATACACAGGGGCAGAAGCTTTCTTT. This chain uses TRBV28 with TRBJ1-1, with 7 bases lining up with TRBD1. After removal of 1 base from V and 8 bases from J, the junction contained 4 bases not matched to a gene. This CDR3 has 13 residues. The germline CDR1 and CDR2 sequences are MDHEN and SYDVKM.

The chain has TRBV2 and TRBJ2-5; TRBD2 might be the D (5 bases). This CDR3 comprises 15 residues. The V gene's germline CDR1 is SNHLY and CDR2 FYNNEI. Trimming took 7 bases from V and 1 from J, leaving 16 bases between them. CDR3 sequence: CASTRDGDSQETQYF. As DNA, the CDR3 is TGTGCCAGCACTCGCGACGGGGATTCCCAAGAGACCCAGTACTTC.

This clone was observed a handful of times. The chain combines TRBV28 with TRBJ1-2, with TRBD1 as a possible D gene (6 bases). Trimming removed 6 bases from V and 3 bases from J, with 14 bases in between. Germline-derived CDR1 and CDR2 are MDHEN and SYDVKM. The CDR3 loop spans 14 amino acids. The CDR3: CASRGGGLDYGYTF. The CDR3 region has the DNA TGTGCCAGCAGAGGCGGGGGGCTTGACTATGGCTACACCTTC.

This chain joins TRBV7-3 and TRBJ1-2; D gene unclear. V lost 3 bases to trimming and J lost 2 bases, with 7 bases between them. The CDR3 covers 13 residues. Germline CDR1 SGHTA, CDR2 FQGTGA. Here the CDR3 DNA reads TGTGCCAGCAGCTTGGTCCCAAACTATGGCTACACCTTC. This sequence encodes CASSLVPNYGYTF.

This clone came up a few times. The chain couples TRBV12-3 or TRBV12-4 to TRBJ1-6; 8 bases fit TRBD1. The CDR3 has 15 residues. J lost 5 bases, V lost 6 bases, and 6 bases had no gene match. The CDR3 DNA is TGTGCCAGCAGGGACAGGGTTCCGGATAATTCACCCCTCCACTTT. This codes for CASRDRVPDNSPLHF.

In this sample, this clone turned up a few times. This chain's CDR3 is CASSLRAGYEQYF. CDR3 bases: TGTGCCAGCAGCTTACGGGCAGGCTACGAGCAGTACTTC. The chain employs TRBV7-2 and TRBJ2-7; D remains unclear. The CDR3 is 13 amino acids. Germline-derived CDR1 and CDR2 are SGHTA and FQGNSA. V gave up 2 bases and J gave up 3 bases, with 8 bases separating them.

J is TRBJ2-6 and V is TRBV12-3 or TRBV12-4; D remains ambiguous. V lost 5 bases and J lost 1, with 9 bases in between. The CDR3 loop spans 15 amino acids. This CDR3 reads CASSASASGANVLTF. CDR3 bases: TGTGCCAGCAGTGCCTCGGCTTCTGGGGCCAACGTCCTGACTTTC.

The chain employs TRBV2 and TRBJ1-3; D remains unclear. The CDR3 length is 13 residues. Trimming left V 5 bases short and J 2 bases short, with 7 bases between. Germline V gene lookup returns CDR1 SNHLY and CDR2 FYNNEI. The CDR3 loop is CASSPDPGNTIYF. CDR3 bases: TGTGCCAGCAGTCCTGACCCTGGAAACACCATATATTTT.

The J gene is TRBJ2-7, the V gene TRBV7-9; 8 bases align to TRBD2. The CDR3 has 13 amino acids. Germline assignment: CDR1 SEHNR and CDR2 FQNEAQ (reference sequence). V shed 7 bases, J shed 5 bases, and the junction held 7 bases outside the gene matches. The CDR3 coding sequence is TGTGCCAGCACCCTCCGGGGGGGAGACGAGCAGTACTTC. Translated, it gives CASTLRGGDEQYF.

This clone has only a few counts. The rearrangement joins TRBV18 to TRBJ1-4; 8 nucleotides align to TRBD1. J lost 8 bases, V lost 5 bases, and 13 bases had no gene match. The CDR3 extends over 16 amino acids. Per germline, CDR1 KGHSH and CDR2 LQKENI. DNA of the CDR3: TGTGCCAGCTCAACTTTCCGGACAGGGAGAATCGAAAAACTGTTTTTT. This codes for CASSTFRTGRIEKLFF.